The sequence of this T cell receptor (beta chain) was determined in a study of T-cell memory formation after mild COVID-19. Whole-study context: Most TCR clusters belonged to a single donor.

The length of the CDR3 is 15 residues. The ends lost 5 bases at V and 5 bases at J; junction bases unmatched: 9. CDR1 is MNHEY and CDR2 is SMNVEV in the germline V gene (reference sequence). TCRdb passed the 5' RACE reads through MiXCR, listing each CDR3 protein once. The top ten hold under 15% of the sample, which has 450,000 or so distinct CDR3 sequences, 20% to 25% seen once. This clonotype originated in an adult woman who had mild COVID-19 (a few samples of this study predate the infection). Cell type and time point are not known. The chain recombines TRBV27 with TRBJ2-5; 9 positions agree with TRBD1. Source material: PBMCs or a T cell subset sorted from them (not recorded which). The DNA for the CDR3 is TGTGCCAGCAGTCACGGGACAGGGCTTGGGGAGACCCAGTACTTC. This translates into CASSHGTGLGETQYF.